What follows are 19 T cell receptor beta chains derived from one specimen sequenced in a study of identical twins. TCRdb processed the 5' RACE reads anew with MiXCR; each CDR3 protein has one entry. The sample holds 570,000 or so distinct CDR3 sequences, over 8.5% seen once. Another study also made use of these data, one on yellow fever vaccine responses in identical twins.

The specimen sequenced was PBMCs. Every receptor here comes from a woman aged 18 to 35 in good health.

The CDR3, as DNA: TGTGCCAGCAGCAGACAGGGGAGCTATGGCTACACCTTC. Translated: CASSRQGSYGYTF. V gene TRBV6-1 combines with J gene TRBJ1-2; 8 bases match TRBD1. Per the germline V gene, CDR1 is MNHNS and CDR2 is SASEGT. The CDR3 runs 13 residues. J was trimmed by 4 bases and V by 6 bases; bases with no gene match: 4.

This clonotype was counted ten times or more. This chain joins TRBV20-1 and TRBJ2-1, with 9 bases lining up with TRBD2. Germline-derived CDR1 and CDR2 are DFQATT and SNEGSKA (reference sequence). This CDR3 is 18 amino acids long. After removal of 1 base from V and 2 bases from J, the junction contained 12 bases not matched to a gene. The CDR3 region has the DNA TGCAGTGCTAGAGCTTCTAGCGGGACCTCGAGGGCCTACAATGAGCAGTTCTTC. Encoded protein: CSARASSGTSRAYNEQFF.

The chain recombines TRBV6-2 or TRBV6-3 with TRBJ2-3, with a weak D call TRBD1 (6 bases). There are 14 residues in the CDR3. CDR1 MNHEY and CDR2 SVGEGT come from the germline V gene. V dropped 6 bases and J dropped 0 bases, with 10 bases sitting between them. Here the CDR3 DNA reads TGTGCCAGCAGGCGACAGGTTAGCACAGATACGCAGTATTTT. Translation gives CASRRQVSTDTQYF.

The chain uses TRBV15 and TRBJ2-1; D gene uncertain. From germline, CDR1 is LNHNV and CDR2 YYDKDF (reference sequence). Trimming removed 3 bases at V and 5 bases at J, with 8 bases between. The CDR3 contains 13 residues. CDR3 nucleotide sequence: TGTGCCACCAGCAGCGGCCCCGACAATGAGCAGTTCTTC. It encodes CATSSGPDNEQFF.

This clonotype was detected ten times or more. The chain combines TRBV7-9 with TRBJ2-3; TRBD1 agrees at 7 bases. In germline, CDR1 is SEHNR, CDR2 FQNEAQ (reference sequence). Unmatched junction bases numbered 8, after V lost 3 bases and J lost 2 bases. The CDR3 runs to 16 residues. The CDR3 sequence is CASSFAGTDFTDTQYF. In DNA form, the CDR3 reads TGTGCCAGCAGCTTCGCCGGGACAGACTTCACAGATACGCAGTATTTT.

The chain uses TRBV7-8 and TRBJ2-7; no reliable D call. Trimming took off 4 bases at V and 6 bases at J, with 7 bases between the two ends. The CDR3 covers 11 residues. Germline values: CDR1 SGHVS, CDR2 FQNEAQ. CDR3 DNA: TGTGCCAGCAGCTACGAATCCGAGCAGTACTTC. This encodes CASSYESEQYF.

A few counts support this clonotype. The CDR3 region has the DNA TGTGCCAGCCGAGGCAGGGCTATCGCCGATACGCAGTATTTT. Its translation: CASRGRAIADTQYF. This chain links TRBV4-2 with TRBJ2-3; TRBD1 is a possible D gene (5 bases). Trimming removed 8 bases from V and 6 bases from J, with 18 bases in between. CDR3 size: 14 residues. The germline CDR1 and CDR2 sequences are LGHNA and YNFKEQ.

Ten or more counts support this clonotype. The chain couples TRBV6-2 or TRBV6-3 to TRBJ1-2; 7 bases fit TRBD1. From germline, CDR1 is MNHEY and CDR2 SVGEGT. The CDR3 has 15 residues. Trimming cost V 5 bases and J 0 bases; bases outside gene matches: 6. This chain's CDR3 is CASSPGTVPNYGYTF. CDR3 DNA: TGTGCCAGCAGTCCCGGGACAGTTCCTAACTATGGCTACACCTTC.

This clonotype was observed a handful of times. J is TRBJ2-4 and V is TRBV2; no clear D. Germline CDR1 and CDR2: SNHLY and FYNNEI. The V end lost 8 bases, the J end lost 5 bases, and 7 bases lay between the germline ends. This CDR3 region has 11 residues. The CDR3 nucleotides read TGTGCCAGCCCAAATGAAAACATTCAGTACTTC. Translating it yields CASPNENIQYF.

This clonotype has a handful of counts. The chain uses TRBV20-1 and TRBJ2-7; 10 bases agree with TRBD1. V lost 3 bases and J lost 6; bases outside the gene matches: 11. This CDR3 is built from 15 residues. Germline V gives CDR1 DFQATT, CDR2 SNEGSKA (reference sequence). Here the CDR3 reads CSASDVFGTGVEQYF. The CDR3 DNA is TGCAGTGCTAGCGACGTTTTTGGGACAGGGGTCGAGCAGTACTTC.

This clonotype was recorded a few times. The chain uses TRBV6-5 and TRBJ2-5; D not certain. This CDR3 spans 16 amino acids. Looked up from germline, CDR1 is MNHEY and CDR2 is SVGAGI. V was cut by 2 bases and J by 4 bases, with 17 bases left in between. CDR3 sequence (DNA): TGTGCCAGCAGTTACGGCCCTAGTGGGATTCCAGAGACCCAGTACTTC. Residues: CASSYGPSGIPETQYF.

This clonotype appeared many times. This sequence joins TRBV28 and TRBJ2-7, with D perhaps given as TRBD1 or TRBD2 (5 bases each). V lost 5 bases and J lost 1, with 12 bases in between. The CDR3 contains 14 residues. Germline-derived CDR1 and CDR2 are MDHEN and SYDVKM. The CDR3 region is CASSTGPPSYEQYF. In nucleotides, the CDR3 is TGTGCCAGCAGTACGGGACCGCCTTCCTACGAGCAGTACTTC.

The chain employs TRBV6-2 or TRBV6-3 and TRBJ2-7, with a weak D call TRBD1 (5 bases). Germline CDR1 is MNHEY and CDR2 is SVGEGT. This CDR3 has 12 residues. Trimming took off 8 bases at V and 4 bases at J, with 12 bases between the two ends. The CDR3 DNA is TGTGCCAGCGAGGCAGGGTCGTACGAGCAGTACTTC. This sequence encodes CASEAGSYEQYF.

The chain carries TRBV12-3 or TRBV12-4 and TRBJ2-6; TRBD1 matches at 7 bases. Unmatched junction bases numbered 12, after V lost 7 bases and J lost 0 bases. The CDR3 totals 18 residues. CDR3 bases: TGTGCCAGCACCCGGGACAGCCTTGCCGGCTCTGGGGCCAACGTCCTGACTTTC. The encoded protein is CASTRDSLAGSGANVLTF.

This clonotype was observed many times. The chain carries TRBV7-9 and TRBJ2-7; D unclear. The CDR3 sequence is 14 residues long. Germline-derived CDR1 and CDR2 are SEHNR and FQNEAQ (reference sequence). V was cut by 1 base and J by 2 bases, with 9 bases left in between. The CDR3 loop reads CASSLGQETYEQYF. As DNA, the CDR3 is TGTGCCAGCAGCTTAGGCCAGGAGACCTACGAGCAGTACTTC.

The chain joins TRBV2 to TRBJ2-1; D is perhaps TRBD1 or TRBD2 (6 bases each). Between the trimmed V and J ends, which lost 3 bases and 0 bases, there was a span of 15 bases. CDR1 and CDR2 (germline): SNHLY, FYNNEI. The CDR3 spans 17 residues. The CDR3 DNA is TGTGCCAGCAGTGACTCGGGGGCCCTGAGCTCCTACAATGAGCAGTTCTTC. It codes for CASSDSGALSSYNEQFF.

This clonotype was recorded at least ten times. The chain combines TRBV29-1 with TRBJ2-6; D possibly matches TRBD1 or TRBD2 (6 bases each). This CDR3 has 18 amino acids. Trimming took off 1 base at V and 0 bases at J, with 16 bases between the two ends. The germline gives CDR1 SQVTM, CDR2 ANQGSEA. In DNA form, the CDR3 reads TGCAGCGTTGAAGGGATAAGGGGGGATGGCTCTGGGGCCAACGTCCTGACTTTC. Its translation is CSVEGIRGDGSGANVLTF. Using reference TRBV29-1 and TRBJ2-6 for the parts outside the CDR3, the full variable domain is SAVISQKPSRDICQRGTSLTIQCQVDSQVTMMFWYRQQPGQSLTLIATANQGSEATYESGFVIDKFPISRPNLTFSTLTVSNMSPEDSSIYLCSVEGIRGDGSGANVLTFGAGSRLTVL.

This clonotype came up many times. The chain employs TRBV21-1 and TRBJ2-7; the DNA was not compared with TRBD1, the D call given in the table. TRBV21-1 is flagged as a pseudogene. The CDR3 has 14 amino acids. The CDR3 coding sequence is TGTGCCAGCAGCAATAGGGGTAATCCCTACGAGCAGTACTTC. Translated: CASSNRGNPYEQYF.

CDR3 coding DNA: TGTGCCAGCAGCTTAAGAGGAGGGTATTACGGCGAGCAGTACTTC. It yields the protein CASSLRGGYYGEQYF. The rearrangement joins TRBV7-2 to TRBJ2-7, with D possibly matching TRBD2 (6 bases). Per germline, CDR1 SGHTA and CDR2 FQGNSA. The CDR3 extends over 15 amino acids. V was pared by 2 bases and J by 6 bases, with 17 bases between.